The 31 T cell receptor beta chains below were found in one sample sequenced in a study of T cell changes during pregnancy in multiple sclerosis. Clones were sequenced by immunoSEQ multiplex PCR, and TCRdb holds only the in-frame ones, with some missing. Of 25,000 to 35,000 clones in the sample, 80% to 90% were seen once. Source: CD4+ T cells from peripheral blood mononuclear cells, taken in the first trimester of pregnancy. The receptors come from a female donor in good health, enrolled as a control in a pregnancy study.

The table lists this clone with a count of one. V usage is TRBV6-1 and J usage is TRBJ1-2; weak D call: TRBD1 (5 bases). CDR3 size: 14 residues. The germline gives CDR1 MNHNS, CDR2 SASEGT. V gave up 5 bases and J gave up 3 bases, with 13 bases separating them. DNA of the CDR3: TGTGCCAGCAGTCGTCGGGGGAGCTACTATGGCTACACCTTC. Encoded protein: CASSRRGSYYGYTF.

This chain connects TRBV7-8 to TRBJ2-3; 12 bases line up with TRBD2. Germline V gives CDR1 SGHVS, CDR2 FQNEAQ. The trim removed 8 bases at V and 4 bases at J, leaving 13 bases unmatched. CDR3 size: 17 residues. The CDR3 loop is CASLTGLAGRGADTQYF. The CDR3 nucleotides are TGTGCCAGCCTGACCGGACTAGCGGGACGGGGGGCAGATACGCAGTATTTT.

Of note for this clone: A single base separates this from a much larger clone, so it may be a read error. The genes are TRBV5-4 and TRBJ2-7; TRBD2 matches 10 bases. Germline CDR1 SGHNT, CDR2 YYREEE (reference sequence). This CDR3 contains 15 residues. The CDR3 nucleotides read TGTGCCAGCAGCTTCGCAGCGGGGGGGCAGTACGAGCAGCACTTC. This encodes CASSFAAGGQYEQHF.

The chain is built from TRBV28 and TRBJ2-1; no firm D call. This CDR3 comprises 13 residues. CDR1 and CDR2 from the germline V gene are MDHEN and SYDVKM. V was clipped by 2 bases and J by 8 bases, with 10 bases between them. CDR3 sequence reads: CASSLEFRDEQFF. The CDR3 DNA sequence: TGTGCCAGCAGTTTAGAGTTTCGCGATGAGCAGTTCTTC. The full variable domain, in which reference TRBV28 and TRBJ2-1 provide the parts outside the CDR3, is DVKVTQSSRYLVKRTGEKVFLECVQDMDHENMFWYRQDPGLGLRLIYFSYDVKMKEKGDIPEGYSVSREKKERFSLILESASTNQTSMYLCASSLEFRDEQFFGPGTRLTVL.

The rearrangement links TRBV5-1 to TRBJ2-7; D remains unclear. The V gene lost 0 bases and the J gene lost 2 bases, with 12 bases spanning the gap. The germline CDR1 and CDR2 sequences are SGHRS and YFSETQ. The CDR3 is made up of 15 amino acids. CDR3: CASSLDGQATYEQYF. In DNA form, the CDR3 reads TGCGCCAGCAGCTTGGACGGTCAGGCGACCTACGAGCAGTACTTC.

CDR3 coding DNA: TGTGCCAGTGGACAGGGGTTAAACATTCAGTACTTC. Protein sequence: CASGQGLNIQYF. This sequence joins TRBV2 and TRBJ2-4, with TRBD1 matching over 9 bases. Losses at the gene ends were 9 bases for V and 6 bases for J; bases not matched to a gene: 3. CDR3 length: 12 residues. The V gene's germline CDR1 is SNHLY and CDR2 FYNNEI.

This clone was recorded once. The chain carries TRBV19 and TRBJ2-3; TRBD2 might be the D (6 bases). This CDR3 region has 15 residues. Trimming shortened V by 2 bases and J by 0 bases, and 9 bases separated the two germline ends. The germline V gene has CDR1 LNHDA and CDR2 SQIVND (reference sequence). The CDR3 here is CASSIFAGSTDTQYF. Written as DNA, the CDR3 is TGTGCCAGTAGTATATTTGCGGGAAGCACAGATACGCAGTATTTT.

The rearrangement uses TRBV4-1 and TRBJ1-2, with D perhaps TRBD1 (5 bases). The CDR3 is 13 residues long. With 1 base removed from V and 4 bases from J, the gap between germline ends came to 7 bases. Germline V gives CDR1 MGHRA, CDR2 YSYEKL. The CDR3 spells CASSQADSYGYTF. CDR3 in DNA: TGCGCCAGCAGCCAAGCCGACAGCTATGGCTACACCTTC.

V gene TRBV29-1 combines with J gene TRBJ2-3; 8 bases match TRBD2. J lost 2 bases, V lost 3 bases, and 10 bases had no gene match. The CDR3 totals 16 residues. The germline CDR1 and CDR2 sequences are SQVTM and ANQGSEA. This chain's CDR3 is CSVDTSGWAPTDTQYF. The CDR3 DNA follows: TGCAGCGTTGATACTAGCGGATGGGCCCCCACAGATACGCAGTATTTT.

The chain links TRBV19 to TRBJ2-2, with D perhaps matching TRBD1 (5 bases). Deletions cut 8 bases from V and 2 bases from J, with 9 bases between. The germline V gene has CDR1 LNHDA and CDR2 SQIVND (reference sequence). CDR3 length equals 13 residues. CDR3: CASATVNTGELFF. DNA for the CDR3: TGTGCCAGTGCGACAGTCAACACCGGGGAGCTGTTTTTT.

This clone showed up just once. The chain combines TRBV18 with TRBJ2-3, with 8 bases identical to TRBD2. Trimming cost V 3 bases and J 7 bases; bases outside gene matches: 6. The CDR3 is 14 residues long. Germline CDR1 KGHSH, CDR2 LQKENI. The CDR3 DNA follows: TGTGCCAGCTCACCCGGGACTAGGGAGTATACGCAGTATTTT. This encodes CASSPGTREYTQYF.

This clone is a singleton in its sample. The chain joins TRBV9 to TRBJ2-7, with 10 nucleotides matching TRBD1. Trimming at V came to 3 bases and at J to 6 bases, leaving 9 bases not matched to a gene. The CDR3 is 15 residues long. Germline V CDR1 and CDR2: SGDLS, YYNGEE. CDR3 residues: CASSAVGTGVSEQYF. As DNA, the CDR3 is TGTGCCAGCAGCGCTGTAGGGACAGGGGTATCCGAGCAGTACTTC.

The rearrangement joins TRBV2 to TRBJ2-4; 10 nucleotides agree with TRBD2. Germline V gene lookup returns CDR1 SNHLY and CDR2 FYNNEI. The CDR3 is made up of 16 amino acids. Losses at the gene ends were 1 base for V and 8 bases for J; bases not matched to a gene: 8. As DNA, the CDR3 is TGTGCCAGCAGTGAAGACGAGCGGGGGGGCCGGGACATTCAGTACTTC. Protein sequence: CASSEDERGGRDIQYF.

This rearrangement joins TRBV9 to TRBJ1-2; D call uncertain. The length of the CDR3 is 17 residues. V gave up 0 bases and J gave up 5 bases, with 20 bases separating them. Germline V gives CDR1 SGDLS, CDR2 YYNGEE. The CDR3 DNA reads as TGTGCCAGCAGCGTAGGGAGCCTTCTGATTCCGTTTTATGGCTACACCTTC. Amino acid sequence: CASSVGSLLIPFYGYTF.

The gene calls are TRBV19 and TRBJ2-2; D not resolved. This CDR3 is built from 15 residues. V shed 7 bases and J shed 4 bases, with 16 bases lying between them. The germline gives CDR1 LNHDA, CDR2 SQIVND (reference sequence). DNA of the CDR3: TGTGCCAGTATCACCGGCGGATTAAGCACCGGGGAGCTGTTTTTT. Protein sequence: CASITGGLSTGELFF.

DNA of the CDR3: TGTGCCAGCCGACCCGGACAGGGAATCTCACCCCTCCACTTT. This gives the protein CASRPGQGISPLHF. The chain uses TRBV5-5 and TRBJ1-6, with 8 bases aligning to TRBD1. CDR3 length: 14 amino acids. Germline CDR1 reads SGHKS; CDR2 reads YYEKEE (reference sequence). V was clipped by 7 bases and J by 10 bases; unmatched bases: 10. The full variable domain, in which reference TRBV5-5 and TRBJ1-6 provide the parts outside the CDR3, is DAGVTQSPTHLIKTRGQQVTLRCSPISGHKSVSWYQQVLGQGPQFIFQYYEKEERGRGNFPDRFSARQFPNYSSELNVNALLLGDSALYLCASRPGQGISPLHFGNGTRLTVT.

This clone came up a few times. This chain uses TRBV7-9 with TRBJ1-6, with a weak D call TRBD1 (6 bases). V gave up 5 bases and J gave up 6 bases, with 14 bases separating them. The CDR3 runs to 15 residues. CDR1 is SEHNR, CDR2 FQNEAQ, per germline (reference sequence). The CDR3 loop reads CASSPWTDLNSPLHF. The CDR3 nucleotides are TGTGCCAGCAGCCCCTGGACAGACCTTAATTCACCCCTCCACTTT. The full variable domain, with the rest looked up from reference TRBV7-9 and TRBJ1-6, is DTGVSQNPRHKITKRGQNVTFRCDPISEHNRLYWYRQTLGQGPEFLTYFQNEAQLEKSRLLSDRFSAERPKGSFSTLEIQRTEQGDSAMYLCASSPWTDLNSPLHFGNGTRLTVT.

The chain is built from TRBV5-1 and TRBJ2-3, with a possible D match to TRBD2 (5 bases). Germline CDR1 and CDR2: SGHRS and YFSETQ. The CDR3 contains 13 residues. The germline V and J ends were trimmed by 9 bases and 3 bases, with 14 bases remaining between them. CDR3: CATSPGLTDTQYF. DNA of the CDR3: TGCGCCACCTCGCCGGGGTTGACAGATACGCAGTATTTT.

The chain has TRBV4-3 and TRBJ2-3; a weak D match, TRBD2 (6 bases). Germline lookup yields CDR1 LGHNA and CDR2 YSLEER. V shed 0 bases and J shed 3 bases, with 16 bases lying between them. This CDR3 comprises 17 residues. The chain's CDR3 is CASSQEASGVGTDTQYF. As DNA, the CDR3 is TGCGCCAGCAGCCAAGAAGCGTCGGGAGTTGGGACAGATACGCAGTATTTT.

DNA of the CDR3: TGTGCCAGCAGTGCTTGGGCTGGCCATTCACCCCTCCACTTT. Translating it yields CASSAWAGHSPLHF. The chain has TRBV6-4 and TRBJ1-6, with no clear D. The CDR3 has 14 residues. Germline assignment: CDR1 MRHNA and CDR2 SNTAGT. Trimming left V 4 bases short and J 8 bases short, with 12 bases between.

This sequence joins TRBV6-1 and TRBJ2-6, with D uncertain. Trimming shortened V by 1 base and J by 0 bases, and 4 bases separated the two germline ends. This CDR3 has 15 amino acids. Germline CDR1 is MNHNS and CDR2 is SASEGT. The CDR3 region has the DNA TGTGCCAGCAGTGAAGACAGCTCTGGGGCCAACGTCCTGACTTTC. Its translation: CASSEDSSGANVLTF.

The chain joins TRBV27 to TRBJ2-7; TRBD2 agrees at 7 bases. V lost 4 bases to trimming and J lost 0 bases; unmatched junction nucleotides: 3. The germline V gene has CDR1 MNHEY and CDR2 SMNVEV (reference sequence). This CDR3 is built from 14 residues. CDR3 sequence reads: CASSWGGTSYEQYF. The CDR3 DNA reads as TGTGCCAGCAGTTGGGGGGGGACCTCCTACGAGCAGTACTTC.

The V and J genes are TRBV4-1 and TRBJ2-1, with D maybe TRBD2 (6 bases). This CDR3 has 18 amino acids. Trimming removed 0 bases from V and 0 bases from J, with 15 bases in between. The germline V gene has CDR1 MGHRA and CDR2 YSYEKL. The CDR3 here is CASSQDSRRESSYNEQFF. DNA for the CDR3: TGCGCCAGCAGCCAAGATTCGAGGCGGGAAAGCTCCTACAATGAGCAGTTCTTC.

There are a few counts of this clone. CDR3 nucleotide sequence: TGTGCCAGTAGTGCCCAGGGTGGAGTAAGCAATCAGCCCCAGCATTTT. Translating gives CASSAQGGVSNQPQHF. The chain carries TRBV19 and TRBJ1-5, with a weak D call TRBD1 (5 bases). V lost 5 bases and J 1 base, leaving 15 bases between the germline ends. The CDR3 length is 16 residues. In germline, CDR1 is LNHDA, CDR2 SQIVND (reference sequence).

The gene calls are TRBV15 and TRBJ2-7; tentatively, D is TRBD2 (6 bases). The ends were cut back, 8 bases at V and 1 base at J, with 9 bases in the middle. The V gene's germline CDR1 is LNHNV and CDR2 YYDKDF (reference sequence). CDR3 length equals 12 residues. The CDR3: CATGDLSYEQYF. In DNA form, the CDR3 reads TGTGCCACCGGGGACTTATCCTACGAGCAGTACTTC.

This sequence joins TRBV11-1 and TRBJ2-1; TRBD2 matches at 12 bases. The CDR3 extends over 12 amino acids. The V and J ends lost 5 bases and 13 bases, in that order; junction bases with no gene match: 3. Germline CDR1 SGHAT, CDR2 FQDESV (reference sequence). CDR3 sequence: CASSPSGRAQFF. The CDR3 nucleotides read TGTGCCAGCAGCCCTAGCGGGAGGGCACAGTTCTTC. The entire variable domain, with the rest obtained from reference TRBV11-1 and TRBJ2-1, is as follows: EAEVAQSPRYKITEKSQAVAFWCDPISGHATLYWYRQILGQGPELLVQFQDESVVDDSQLPKDRFSAERLKGVDSTLKIQPAELGDSAMYLCASSPSGRAQFFGPGTRLTVL.

This clone appeared once. V is TRBV2 and J is TRBJ1-5, with 7 bases that match TRBD1. V shed 1 base and J 3 bases; nucleotides not matched to a gene: 3. This CDR3 contains 15 residues. Per the germline V gene, CDR1 is SNHLY and CDR2 is FYNNEI. CDR3 DNA: TGTGCCAGCAGTGAAGAGGGACAGTTCAATCAGCCCCAGCATTTT. It is translated as CASSEEGQFNQPQHF.

The chain combines TRBV4-2 with TRBJ2-3, with 7 bases matching TRBD2. Germline loops: CDR1 LGHNA, CDR2 YNFKEQ. With V trimmed by 4 bases and J by 7 bases, 11 bases remained unmatched. The length of the CDR3 is 15 residues. Here the CDR3 reads CASSLQREPPNTQYF. The CDR3 coding sequence is TGTGCCAGCAGCCTCCAGCGGGAACCGCCGAATACGCAGTATTTT.

The V gene is TRBV27, the J gene TRBJ2-7; D perhaps matches TRBD2 (5 bases). V lost 3 bases to trimming and J lost 1 base, with 13 bases between them. The germline V gene has CDR1 MNHEY and CDR2 SMNVEV (reference sequence). The CDR3 is 15 residues long. DNA of the CDR3: TGTGCCAGCAGTTTTAGGCGGGTAAGGTCCTACGAGCAGTACTTC. Amino acid sequence: CASSFRRVRSYEQYF.

The V gene is TRBV5-1, the J gene TRBJ1-2; 7 bases map to TRBD1. V shed 3 bases, J shed 4 bases, and the junction held 6 bases outside the gene matches. Germline lookup yields CDR1 SGHRS and CDR2 YFSETQ. CDR3 length: 14 amino acids. This CDR3 reads CASSYNRDSYGYTF. For the CDR3, the DNA is TGCGCCAGCAGCTATAACCGGGACAGCTATGGCTACACCTTC.

V usage is TRBV5-1 and J usage is TRBJ2-7; a weak D match, TRBD1 (5 bases). Deletions cut 3 bases from V and 2 bases from J, with 9 bases between. This CDR3 has 13 amino acids. CDR1 is SGHRS and CDR2 is YFSETQ in the germline V gene. CDR3: CASSSGAAYEQYF. The DNA of the CDR3 is TGCGCCAGCAGCTCTGGGGCTGCCTACGAGCAGTACTTC. Together with reference TRBV5-1 and TRBJ2-7, the CDR3 gives the full variable domain: KAGVTQTPRYLIKTRGQQVTLSCSPISGHRSVSWYQQTPGQGLQFLFEYFSETQRNKGNFPGRFSGRQFSNSRSEMNVSTLELGDSALYLCASSSGAAYEQYFGPGTRLTVT.